The 9 T cell receptor beta chains given below trace back to one sample, sequenced in a study of OX40 agonist ivuxolimab in advanced cancers. Using immunoSEQ multiplex PCR, the repertoire was profiled, and TCRdb retains in-frame clones only, with some absent. The sample consists of fewer than 80,000 clones, 84% of them appearing once. The material sequenced was CD4+ or CD8+ T cells sorted from blood, taken in a trial of the OX40 agonist ivuxolimab. The receptors here all came from an adult with an advanced solid tumor such as melanoma, head and neck, liver or kidney cancer.

V and J are TRBV7-9 and TRBJ1-1; 7 bases map to TRBD1. Germline CDR1 SEHNR, CDR2 FQNEAQ (reference sequence). The CDR3 runs to 13 residues. Trimming took 6 bases from V and 0 from J; bases not matched to a gene: 1. The CDR3 DNA sequence: TGTGCCAGCAGGGGACAGCTGAACACTGAAGCTTTCTTT. It specifies CASRGQLNTEAFF.

The rearrangement joins TRBV10-3 to TRBJ1-2; a weak D match, TRBD1 (5 bases). From germline, CDR1 is ENHRY and CDR2 SYGVKD. The CDR3 is made up of 15 amino acids. V shed 0 bases and J shed 10 bases, with 18 bases lying between them. This CDR3 reads CAISESGPGGRLYTF. In nucleotides, the CDR3 is TGTGCCATCAGTGAGTCGGGGCCAGGTGGGAGACTCTACACCTTC.

V and J are TRBV5-1 and TRBJ1-2; the D gene is possibly TRBD1 (6 bases). The V gene's germline CDR1 is SGHRS and CDR2 YFSETQ. V dropped 0 bases and J dropped 7 bases, with 19 bases sitting between them. The CDR3 is made up of 16 amino acids. The CDR3 sequence is CASSLAFAQGGSGYTF. CDR3 nucleotide sequence: TGCGCCAGCAGCTTGGCCTTCGCACAGGGAGGAAGTGGCTACACCTTC. The complete variable domain, with remaining parts taken from reference TRBV5-1 and TRBJ1-2, reads KAGVTQTPRYLIKTRGQQVTLSCSPISGHRSVSWYQQTPGQGLQFLFEYFSETQRNKGNFPGRFSGRQFSNSRSEMNVSTLELGDSALYLCASSLAFAQGGSGYTFGSGTRLTVV.

The genes are TRBV11-1 and TRBJ2-1, with TRBD2 matching over 12 bases. The germline gives CDR1 SGHAT, CDR2 FQDESV (reference sequence). There are 14 residues in the CDR3. V lost 5 bases, J lost 7 bases, and 3 bases stayed unmatched. The CDR3 reads CASSPLAGGNEQFF. The CDR3 bases are TGTGCCAGCAGCCCACTAGCGGGAGGAAATGAGCAGTTCTTC.

In this sample, this clone turned up once. The chain employs TRBV5-1 and TRBJ2-7; D might be TRBD1 (6 bases). V dropped 0 bases and J dropped 2 bases, with 12 bases sitting between them. Germline assignment: CDR1 SGHRS and CDR2 YFSETQ. This CDR3 has 15 amino acids. For the CDR3, the DNA is TGCGCCAGCAGCTTGGAAGGGGGTCGTACCTACGAGCAGTACTTC. Translated: CASSLEGGRTYEQYF.

The rearrangement links TRBV5-1 to TRBJ1-1; TRBD1 matches at 10 bases. The CDR3 runs to 14 residues. Germline-derived CDR1 and CDR2 are SGHRS and YFSETQ. With V trimmed by 6 bases and J by 2 bases, 4 bases remained unmatched. CDR3 protein: CASTPTGGNTEAFF. The DNA of the CDR3 is TGCGCCAGCACCCCGACAGGGGGCAACACTGAAGCTTTCTTT. The whole variable domain, remainder taken from reference TRBV5-1 and TRBJ1-1, is KAGVTQTPRYLIKTRGQQVTLSCSPISGHRSVSWYQQTPGQGLQFLFEYFSETQRNKGNFPGRFSGRQFSNSRSEMNVSTLELGDSALYLCASTPTGGNTEAFFGQGTRLTVV.

The chain recombines TRBV4-1 with TRBJ1-5; D is uncertain. V dropped 4 bases and J dropped 5 bases, with 15 bases sitting between them. The CDR3 is made up of 15 amino acids. Germline V gene lookup returns CDR1 MGHRA and CDR2 YSYEKL. CDR3 residues: CASSLVGHADQPQHF. CDR3 coding DNA: TGCGCCAGCAGCCTCGTAGGGCACGCTGATCAGCCCCAGCATTTT.

This clone appeared once. The V and J genes are TRBV7-2 and TRBJ2-1; no clear D gene. This CDR3 is built from 15 residues. Per germline, CDR1 SGHTA and CDR2 FQGNSA. V was trimmed by 2 bases and J by 0 bases, leaving 8 bases between them. The CDR3 region is CASSLTASSYNEQFF. The CDR3 nucleotides are TGTGCCAGCAGCTTAACAGCGAGCTCCTACAATGAGCAGTTCTTC.

The chain has TRBV29-1 and TRBJ2-3; D is unresolved. The V and J ends lost 5 bases and 6 bases respectively, with 12 bases between them. There are 12 residues in the CDR3. Looked up from germline, CDR1 is SQVTM and CDR2 is ANQGSEA. CDR3: CSVTGPSDTQYF. For the CDR3, the DNA is TGCAGCGTTACCGGACCCAGCGATACGCAGTATTTT.